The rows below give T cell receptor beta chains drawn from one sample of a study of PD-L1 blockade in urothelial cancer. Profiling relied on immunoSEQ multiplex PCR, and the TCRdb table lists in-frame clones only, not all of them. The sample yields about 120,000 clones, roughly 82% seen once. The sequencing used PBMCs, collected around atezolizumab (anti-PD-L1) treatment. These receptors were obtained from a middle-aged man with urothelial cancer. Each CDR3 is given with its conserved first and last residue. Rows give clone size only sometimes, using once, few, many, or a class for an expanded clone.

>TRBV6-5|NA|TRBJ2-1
CASSYTDAYNEQFF
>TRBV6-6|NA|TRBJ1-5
CASSADRFNQPQHF
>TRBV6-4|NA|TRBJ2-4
CASLFSGYF
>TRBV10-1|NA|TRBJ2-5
CASSVSRGGIETQYF
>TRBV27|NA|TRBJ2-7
CASSLVMGLVFHEQYF
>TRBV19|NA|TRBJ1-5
CASRNRVGQPQHF
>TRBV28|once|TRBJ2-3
CASGRGSTDTQYF
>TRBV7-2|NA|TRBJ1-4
CASSLGRGGAEEKLFF
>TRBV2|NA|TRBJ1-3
CASNLPRAGGSGNTIYF
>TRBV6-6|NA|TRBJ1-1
CASSGQGIKAFF
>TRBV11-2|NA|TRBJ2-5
CASSPERSISAQYF
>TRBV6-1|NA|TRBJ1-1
CASSGVVGQGVTEAFF
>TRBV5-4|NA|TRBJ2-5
CASSFRTGGSRETQYF
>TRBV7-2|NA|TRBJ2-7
CASSPDSAVFYEQYF
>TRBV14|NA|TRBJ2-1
CASKRLVQDNEQFF
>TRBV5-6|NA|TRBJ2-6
CASSLRSSGANVLTF
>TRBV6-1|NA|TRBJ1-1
CASRGMNTEAFF
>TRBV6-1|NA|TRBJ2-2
CASSDRLGRGTGELFF
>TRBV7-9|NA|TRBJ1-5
CASSLGQAGQPQHF
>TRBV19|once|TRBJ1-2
CASSTPTGENYGYTF
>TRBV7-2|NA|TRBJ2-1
CASSLQRLANEQFF
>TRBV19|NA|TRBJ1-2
CASRQGSGGYTF
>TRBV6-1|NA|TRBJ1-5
CASSAGISNQPQHF
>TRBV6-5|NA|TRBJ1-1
CASSYSRQGLSEAFF
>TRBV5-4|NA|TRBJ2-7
CASQPDRAVYEQYF
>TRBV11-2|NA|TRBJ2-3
CASSPDRPGGGTYTDTQYF
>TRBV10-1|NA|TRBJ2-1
CASSAGTTSNNEQFF
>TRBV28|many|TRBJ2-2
CASSRFPGQGNTGELFF
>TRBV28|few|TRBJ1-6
CASSDGGSYNSPLHF
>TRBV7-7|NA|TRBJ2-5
CASSLMSGSGETQYF
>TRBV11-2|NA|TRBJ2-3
CASSQRTSGANTDTQYF
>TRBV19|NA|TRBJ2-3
CASSMAGGSTDTQYF
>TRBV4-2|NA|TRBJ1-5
CASSQDMAVINQPQHF
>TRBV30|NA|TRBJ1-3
CAWSVLEGRGNTIYF
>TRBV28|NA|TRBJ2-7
CASSFSPRAGVSYEQYF
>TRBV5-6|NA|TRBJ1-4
CASSKPRSAEKLFF
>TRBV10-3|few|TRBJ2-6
CATKEAGANVLTF
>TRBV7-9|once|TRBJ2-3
CASSLAFSSGRAADTQYF
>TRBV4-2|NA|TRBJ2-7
CASSLSLATYEQYF
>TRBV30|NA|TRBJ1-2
CAWGIGGYGYTF